A single sample gave rise to the 2 T cell receptor beta chains below, sequenced in a study of cytomegalovirus exposure and HLA in healthy donors. The PCR made use of 60 Vbeta and 13 Jbeta primers. Only in-frame clones appear in the TCRdb table, and some are missing; sequencing was by immunoSEQ multiplex PCR. The sample includes 90,000 to 100,000 clones, around three quarters of them seen just once. Input material: PBMCs. The receptors here all came from a man aged 35-49 years in good health and CMV-seronegative.

This chain uses TRBV6-6 with TRBJ2-6; D not certain. The CDR3 contains 15 residues. V was shortened by 2 bases and J by 0 bases, with 5 bases between the two germline ends. CDR1 and CDR2 (germline): MNHNY, SVGAGI (reference sequence). CDR3 amino acids: CASSYPGSGANVLTF. CDR3 coding DNA: TGTGCCAGCAGTTACCCAGGCTCTGGGGCCAACGTCCTGACTTTC.

The chain combines TRBV11-3 with TRBJ1-2; 7 bases fit TRBD1. Losses at the gene ends were 3 bases for V and 8 bases for J; bases not matched to a gene: 9. Germline assignment: CDR1 SGHNT and CDR2 YENEEA. The CDR3 sequence is 14 residues long. CDR3 region: CASSLETGVRGYTF. In nucleotides, the CDR3 is TGTGCCAGCAGCTTGGAAACAGGGGTGCGAGGCTACACCTTC.